This entry describes one T cell receptor beta chain. Its antigen remains unidentified. This specimen comes from a study of cytomegalovirus exposure and HLA in healthy donors. General observations from the study: Presence/absence analyses took donor sequencing depth as roughly uniform.

Trimming removed 1 base at V and 3 bases at J, with 7 bases between. The CDR3 consists of 13 residues. Germline V lookup: CDR1 SGHDT, CDR2 YYEEEE. Vbeta (60) and Jbeta (13) primers were used in the PCR. This table comes from immunoSEQ multiplex PCR, and its TCRdb copy is limited to in-frame clones, with some not included. The data show around 55,000 clones, approximately 80% seen once. The chain carries TRBV5-6 and TRBJ1-2; D is unresolved. The sequencing sample was made of PBMCs. The source of this sequence is a female donor in good health and CMV-seronegative. CDR3 sequence: CASSLLRDYGYTF. The CDR3 coding sequence is TGTGCCAGCAGCTTGCTCCGGGACTATGGCTACACCTTC.